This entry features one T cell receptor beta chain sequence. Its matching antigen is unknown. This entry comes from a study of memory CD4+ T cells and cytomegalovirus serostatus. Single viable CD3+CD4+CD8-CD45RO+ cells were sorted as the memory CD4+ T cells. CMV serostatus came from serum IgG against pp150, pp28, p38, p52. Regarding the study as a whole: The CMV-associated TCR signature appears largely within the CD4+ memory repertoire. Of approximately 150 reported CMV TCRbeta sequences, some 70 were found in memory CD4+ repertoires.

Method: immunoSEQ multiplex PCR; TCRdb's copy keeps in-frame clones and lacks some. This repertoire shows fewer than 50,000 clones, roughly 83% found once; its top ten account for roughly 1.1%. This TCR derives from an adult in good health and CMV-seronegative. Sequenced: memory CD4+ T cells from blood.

The CDR3 sequence: CAWSPDRATGNTIYF. The CDR3 DNA reads TGTGCCTGGAGCCCGGACAGAGCGACGGGAAACACCATATATTTT. V gene TRBV30 combines with J gene TRBJ1-3; weak D call: TRBD1 (6 bases). Germline loops: CDR1 GTSNPN, CDR2 SVGIG (reference sequence). V was shortened by 3 bases and J by 4 bases, with 16 bases between the two germline ends. This CDR3 contains 15 residues.